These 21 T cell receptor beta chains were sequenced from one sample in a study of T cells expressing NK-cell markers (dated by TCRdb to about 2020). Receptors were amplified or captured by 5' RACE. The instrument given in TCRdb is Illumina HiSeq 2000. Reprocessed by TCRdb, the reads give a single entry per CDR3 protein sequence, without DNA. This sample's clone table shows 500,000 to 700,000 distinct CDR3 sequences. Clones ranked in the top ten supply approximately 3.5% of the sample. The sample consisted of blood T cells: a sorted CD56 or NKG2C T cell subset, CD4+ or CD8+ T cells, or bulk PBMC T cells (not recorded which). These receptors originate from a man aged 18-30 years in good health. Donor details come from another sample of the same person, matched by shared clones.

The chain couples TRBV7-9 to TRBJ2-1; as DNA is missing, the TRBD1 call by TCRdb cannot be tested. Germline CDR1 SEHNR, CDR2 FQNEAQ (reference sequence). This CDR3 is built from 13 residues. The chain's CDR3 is CASPPESYNEQFF.

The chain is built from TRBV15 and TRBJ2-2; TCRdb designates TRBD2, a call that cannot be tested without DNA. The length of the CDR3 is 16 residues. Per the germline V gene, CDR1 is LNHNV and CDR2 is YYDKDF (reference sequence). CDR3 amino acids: CATSREAGGPAGELFF.

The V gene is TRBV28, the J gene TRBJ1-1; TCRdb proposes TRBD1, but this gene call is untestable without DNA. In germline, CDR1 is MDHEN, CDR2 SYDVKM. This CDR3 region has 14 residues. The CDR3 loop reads CASSLIYRGAEAFF.

The CDR3: CASSLQGHIQYF. The rearrangement uses TRBV12-3 or TRBV12-4 and TRBJ2-4; TCRdb proposes TRBD1, but this gene call is untestable without DNA. CDR3 size: 12 residues.

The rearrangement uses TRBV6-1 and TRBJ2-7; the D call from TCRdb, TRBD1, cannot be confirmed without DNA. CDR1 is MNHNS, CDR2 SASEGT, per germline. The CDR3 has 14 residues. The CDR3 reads CATHHYRTPYEQYF.

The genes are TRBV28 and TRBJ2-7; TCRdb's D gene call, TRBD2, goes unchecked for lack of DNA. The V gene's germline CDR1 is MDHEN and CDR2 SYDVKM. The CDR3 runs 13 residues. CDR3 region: CASKPAVSYEQYF. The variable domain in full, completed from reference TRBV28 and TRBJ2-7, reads DVKVTQSSRYLVKRTGEKVFLECVQDMDHENMFWYRQDPGLGLRLIYFSYDVKMKEKGDIPEGYSVSREKKERFSLILESASTNQTSMYLCASKPAVSYEQYFGPGTRLTVT.

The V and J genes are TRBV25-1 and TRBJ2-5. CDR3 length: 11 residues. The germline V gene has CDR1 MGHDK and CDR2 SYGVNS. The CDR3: CASSASSGQYF.

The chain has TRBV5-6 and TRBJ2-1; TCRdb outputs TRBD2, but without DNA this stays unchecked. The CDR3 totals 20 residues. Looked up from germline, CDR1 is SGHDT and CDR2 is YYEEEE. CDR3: CASSGSGTSGRPSSYNEQFF.

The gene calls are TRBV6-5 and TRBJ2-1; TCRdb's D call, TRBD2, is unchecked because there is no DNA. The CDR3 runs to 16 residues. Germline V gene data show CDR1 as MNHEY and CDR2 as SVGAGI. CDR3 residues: CASIAVSGTSFSEQFF.

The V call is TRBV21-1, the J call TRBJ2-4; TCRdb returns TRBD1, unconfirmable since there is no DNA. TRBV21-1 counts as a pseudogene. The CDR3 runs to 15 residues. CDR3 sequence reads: CASSRKRGTKNIQYF.

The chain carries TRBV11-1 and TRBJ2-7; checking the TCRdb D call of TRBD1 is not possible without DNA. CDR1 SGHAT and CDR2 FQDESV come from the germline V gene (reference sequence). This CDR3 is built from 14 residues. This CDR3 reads CASSPGTPWDEQYF.

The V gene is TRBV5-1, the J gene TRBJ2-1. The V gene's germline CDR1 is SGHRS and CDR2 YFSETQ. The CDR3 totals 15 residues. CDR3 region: CASDSSGRSSDEQFF. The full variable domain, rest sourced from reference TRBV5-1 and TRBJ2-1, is KAGVTQTPRYLIKTRGQQVTLSCSPISGHRSVSWYQQTPGQGLQFLFEYFSETQRNKGNFPGRFSGRQFSNSRSEMNVSTLELGDSALYLCASDSSGRSSDEQFFGPGTRLTVL.

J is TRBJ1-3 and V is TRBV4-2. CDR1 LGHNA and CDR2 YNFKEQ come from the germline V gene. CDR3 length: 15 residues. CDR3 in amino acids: CASSQVAGTGNTIYF.

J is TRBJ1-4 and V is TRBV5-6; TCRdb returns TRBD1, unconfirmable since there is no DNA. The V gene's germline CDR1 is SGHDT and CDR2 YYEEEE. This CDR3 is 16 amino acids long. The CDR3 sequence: CASSLFPGTENEKLFF.

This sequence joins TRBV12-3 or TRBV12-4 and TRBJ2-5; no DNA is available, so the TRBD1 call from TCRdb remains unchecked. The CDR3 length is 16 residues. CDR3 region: CASLLGRRTAKETQYF.

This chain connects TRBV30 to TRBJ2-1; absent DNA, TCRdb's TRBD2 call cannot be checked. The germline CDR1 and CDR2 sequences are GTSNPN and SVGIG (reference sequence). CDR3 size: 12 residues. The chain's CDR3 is CAWSATIHEQFF.

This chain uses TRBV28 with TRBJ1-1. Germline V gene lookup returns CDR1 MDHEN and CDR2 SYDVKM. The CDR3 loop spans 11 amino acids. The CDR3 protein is CASSFKGEAFF.

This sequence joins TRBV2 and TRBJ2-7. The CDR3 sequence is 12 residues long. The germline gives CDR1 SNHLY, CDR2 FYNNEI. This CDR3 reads CASSRRSHEQYF.

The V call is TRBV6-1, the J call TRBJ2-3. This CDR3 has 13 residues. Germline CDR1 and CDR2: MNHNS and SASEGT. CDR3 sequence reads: CASRGISTDTQYF.

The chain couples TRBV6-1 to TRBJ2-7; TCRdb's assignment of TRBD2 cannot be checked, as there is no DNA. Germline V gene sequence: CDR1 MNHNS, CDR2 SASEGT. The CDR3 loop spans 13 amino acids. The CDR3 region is CATVWAGREEQYF.

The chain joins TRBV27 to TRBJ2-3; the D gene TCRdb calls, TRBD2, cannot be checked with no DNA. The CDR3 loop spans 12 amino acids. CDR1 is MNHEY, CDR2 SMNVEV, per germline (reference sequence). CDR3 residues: CASSAGVSPQYF.